In its sample, the clone carrying this TCR beta chain was seen a few times. This sample stems from a study of blood T cell repertoires in COVID-19. For the study at large: Acute and convalescent COVID-19 specimens originated in the United States, Italy and Spain. PBMCs, B-cell-depleted T cells, or T cells were the source of the cDNA or gDNA that made up the material.

The CDR3 runs 11 residues. CDR1 is SQVTM, CDR2 ANQGSEA, per germline. V was pared by 4 bases and J by 2 bases, with 5 bases between. Methods used by the authors: Amplification of reference gene primers provided the estimated nucleated cell counts. The protocol was immunoSEQ multiplex PCR, while the TCRdb copy is restricted to in-frame clones and leaves out a portion. That table supplies the V and J calls and clone size; D and trimming were determined from the DNA. The table lists over 110,000 clones, 65% to 90% of them singletons. The receptor's source is a human donor in a cohort sampled during active COVID-19. This chain connects TRBV29-1 to TRBJ2-5; D is unresolved. The sequencing sample was made of peripheral blood. CDR3 DNA: TGCAGCGTTGCTATGCAAGAGACCCAGTACTTC. It encodes CSVAMQETQYF. Full variable domain (missing parts from reference TRBV29-1 and TRBJ2-5): SAVISQKPSRDICQRGTSLTIQCQVDSQVTMMFWYRQQPGQSLTLIATANQGSEATYESGFVIDKFPISRPNLTFSTLTVSNMSPEDSSIYLCSVAMQETQYFGPGTRLLVL.